The 12 T cell receptor beta chains below come from one sample, sequenced in a study of blood T cells in healthy people across ages. For the second PCR, which ran for about 6 to 11 cycles, a sample-barcoded 5' primer and a J-beta primer mix were used. TCRdb reprocessed the 5' RACE reads with MiXCR, giving one entry per CDR3 protein. This sample has approximately 600,000 distinct CDR3 sequences, with 58% found just once. Sample: blood. The source of these receptors is a man aged 55-75 years in good health.

V gene TRBV6-5 combines with J gene TRBJ2-1; D is possibly TRBD1 (6 bases). Germline V gene data show CDR1 as MNHEY and CDR2 as SVGAGI. The CDR3 sequence is 14 residues long. V was pared by 2 bases and J by 5 bases, with 10 bases between. CDR3 sequence reads: CASSYLRGDNEQFF. The CDR3 DNA sequence: TGTGCCAGCAGTTACCTCAGGGGTGACAATGAGCAGTTCTTC.

The V and J genes are TRBV7-8 and TRBJ2-1, with D possibly being TRBD2 (6 bases). In germline, CDR1 is SGHVS, CDR2 FQNEAQ. The CDR3 runs 18 residues. Trimming removed 1 base at V and 7 bases at J, with 23 bases between. CDR3 sequence (DNA): TGTGCCAGCAGCTTAGGGCATGGGGCGGAGGGCCAGTGGAATGAGCAGTTCTTC. Protein: CASSLGHGAEGQWNEQFF.

The sample holds a few counts of this clonotype. The chain uses TRBV10-1 and TRBJ2-5; D uncertain. This CDR3 has 13 amino acids. Germline assignment: CDR1 WNHNN and CDR2 SYGVQD (reference sequence). Trimming shortened V by 0 bases and J by 9 bases, and 11 bases separated the two germline ends. DNA of the CDR3: TGCGCCAGCAGTGAGTCGTACGGCACCGCCCAGTACTTC. This codes for CASSESYGTAQYF.

A few counts support this clonotype. This chain connects TRBV21-1 to TRBJ2-7; the table names TRBD1, a call not compared with the DNA. TRBV21-1 is an annotated pseudogene. This CDR3 spans 21 amino acids. In DNA, the CDR3 is TGTGCCAGCAGTAAACCGAAAATACGCTGGGACAACCAAAACGCATCCTACGAGCAGTACTTC. Encoded protein: CASSKPKIRWDNQNASYEQYF.

This sequence joins TRBV9 and TRBJ2-7, with 9 bases aligning to TRBD1. This CDR3 comprises 15 residues. CDR1 is SGDLS and CDR2 is YYNGEE in the germline V gene. Trimming at V came to 4 bases and at J to 2 bases, leaving 7 bases not matched to a gene. In DNA form, the CDR3 reads TGTGCCAGCAGCTGGGGACAGGGTGGACCCTACGAGCAGTACTTC. Residues: CASSWGQGGPYEQYF.

The chain links TRBV10-3 to TRBJ2-1; no reliable D call. V was trimmed by 4 bases and J by 6 bases, leaving 19 bases between them. Germline assignment: CDR1 ENHRY and CDR2 SYGVKD. The CDR3 is 16 amino acids. The CDR3 loop is CAISGTLGTHTNEQFF. As DNA, the CDR3 is TGTGCCATCAGTGGGACCTTGGGAACACACACCAATGAGCAGTTCTTC.

The chain combines TRBV5-1 with TRBJ2-7; 7 bases are a match to TRBD2. The CDR3 length is 19 residues. With 1 base clipped from V and 3 bases from J, the junction kept 19 bases outside the gene matches. Germline CDR1 is SGHRS and CDR2 is YFSETQ. The DNA of the CDR3 is TGCGCCAGCAGCTTGTCCTCTCAAAGCGCGGGGACTACCTTCTACGAGCAGTACTTC. It specifies CASSLSSQSAGTTFYEQYF.

The J gene is TRBJ2-2, the V gene TRBV5-1; the match to TRBD1 covers 7 bases. The V gene's germline CDR1 is SGHRS and CDR2 YFSETQ. This CDR3 has 15 residues. The V gene end was trimmed by 4 bases and the J gene end by 7 bases; junction bases not matched to a gene: 10. CDR3 in amino acids: CASSTGQVLGGELFF. The CDR3 DNA reads as TGCGCCAGCAGCACCGGACAGGTTCTGGGCGGGGAGCTGTTTTTT. The entire variable domain, with the rest obtained from reference TRBV5-1 and TRBJ2-2, is as follows: KAGVTQTPRYLIKTRGQQVTLSCSPISGHRSVSWYQQTPGQGLQFLFEYFSETQRNKGNFPGRFSGRQFSNSRSEMNVSTLELGDSALYLCASSTGQVLGGELFFGEGSRLTVL.

This clonotype appeared a single time. This chain joins TRBV12-3 or TRBV12-4 and TRBJ2-3; D is ambiguous. V shed 5 bases and J shed 2 bases, with 8 bases lying between them. This CDR3 has 13 amino acids. This CDR3 is CASSPSLTDTQYF. The CDR3, as DNA: TGTGCCAGCAGTCCCAGCCTCACAGATACGCAGTATTTT.

This chain joins TRBV12-3 or TRBV12-4 and TRBJ2-7; 7 positions match TRBD2. Judging by the DNA end, TRBJ2-5 fits better; the J call may be wrong. CDR3 length: 15 amino acids. CDR3 amino acids: CASSLGPSGTETQYF. CDR3 bases: TGTGCCAGCAGTTTAGGACCTAGCGGAACGGAGACCCAGTACTTC.

The chain links TRBV6-5 to TRBJ1-6; TRBD1 might be the D (5 bases). Germline loops: CDR1 MNHEY, CDR2 SVGAGI. The CDR3 consists of 17 residues. V was trimmed by 2 bases and J by 0 bases, leaving 11 bases between them. The CDR3 here is CASSYKGRASYNSPLHF. The DNA for the CDR3 is TGTGCCAGCAGTTACAAAGGCAGGGCCTCCTATAATTCACCCCTCCACTTT.

The chain has TRBV12-3 or TRBV12-4 and TRBJ1-2; D is unclear. This CDR3 spans 12 amino acids. Trimming shortened V by 6 bases and J by 8 bases, and 13 bases separated the two germline ends. The CDR3 nucleotides read TGTGCCAGCAGACGCGATGGCGGGGGCTACACCTTC. This sequence encodes CASRRDGGGYTF.